This T cell receptor (beta chain) was identified in a study of cytotoxic CD8 clonotypes in ibrutinib-treated CLL. For the study at large: Across samples, productive templates numbered more than 200,000 and productive rearrangements reached about 99,000 on average. Findings and caveats of the study: A rise in clonality was seen at ibrutinib response, and a fall back toward baseline was seen at progression. Patients with sustained remission and those progressing were sampled at differing times. Few clonotypes were public, and these shrank or held steady under treatment.

Notes on this clone: What it recognizes is unknown.

The V and J ends lost 0 bases and 5 bases respectively, with 10 bases between them. The CDR3 contains 14 residues. Germline loops: CDR1 SGHTA, CDR2 FQGTGA. The table came from immunoSEQ multiplex PCR; TCRdb's copy has only in-frame clones and leaves some out. The sample has 250,000 to 350,000 clones, less than 85% seen once. The V gene is TRBV7-3, the J gene TRBJ2-5; D might be TRBD1 or TRBD2, each matching 6 bases. This TCR came from a human donor with chronic lymphocytic leukemia. The input for sequencing was PBMCs, taken at disease progression, from a patient treated with ibrutinib. This chain's CDR3 is CASSLTRDTETQYF. The CDR3, as DNA: TGTGCCAGCAGCTTAACGCGGGACACGGAGACCCAGTACTTC. The entire variable domain, with the rest obtained from reference TRBV7-3 and TRBJ2-5, is as follows: GAGVSQTPSNKVTEKGKYVELRCDPISGHTALYWYRQSLGQGPEFLIYFQGTGAADDSGLPNDRFFAVRPEGSVSTLKIQRTERGDSAVYLCASSLTRDTETQYFGPGTRLLVL.